These 15 T cell receptor beta chains came from one sample sequenced in a study of cytomegalovirus exposure and HLA in healthy donors. The PCR contained 60 Vbeta and 13 Jbeta primers. Sequencing was performed with immunoSEQ multiplex PCR; in TCRdb, only in-frame clones are kept and a portion is missing. Of roughly 80,000 clones in the sample, roughly 79% were seen once. The specimen was PBMCs. All receptors come from a young woman in good health and CMV-seronegative.

The chain combines TRBV5-1 with TRBJ1-2; 9 nucleotides align to TRBD1. J was trimmed by 11 bases and V by 4 bases; bases with no gene match: 12. This CDR3 contains 14 residues. Germline V lookup: CDR1 SGHRS, CDR2 YFSETQ. CDR3 coding DNA: TGCGCCAGCAGCCAGGGGGACAGGGTTTTAAGGTACACCTTC. Translation: CASSQGDRVLRYTF. Combining the CDR3 with reference TRBV5-1 and TRBJ1-2 gives the whole variable domain KAGVTQTPRYLIKTRGQQVTLSCSPISGHRSVSWYQQTPGQGLQFLFEYFSETQRNKGNFPGRFSGRQFSNSRSEMNVSTLELGDSALYLCASSQGDRVLRYTFGSGTRLTVV.

The J gene is TRBJ2-3, the V gene TRBV19; perhaps TRBD2 as D (5 bases). This CDR3 is 16 amino acids long. V dropped 5 bases and J dropped 2 bases, with 17 bases sitting between them. Germline V gives CDR1 LNHDA, CDR2 SQIVND (reference sequence). CDR3 DNA sequence: TGTGCCAGTAGTCTTCTAGCCGGGTATGACACAGATACGCAGTATTTT. Translation gives CASSLLAGYDTDTQYF.

The rearrangement links TRBV6-4 to TRBJ1-1; D may be TRBD1 (5 bases). CDR1 is MRHNA, CDR2 SNTAGT, per germline. The CDR3 consists of 14 residues. V lost 0 bases and J 1 base, leaving 6 bases between the germline ends. The CDR3 loop reads CASSDSTENTEAFF. CDR3 coding DNA: TGTGCCAGCAGTGACTCGACAGAGAACACTGAAGCTTTCTTT.

The CDR3 region has the DNA TGTGCCAGCAGCGCGGGACAGGGGCAAGAGACCCAGTACTTC. Its protein product is CASSAGQGQETQYF. V and J are TRBV9 and TRBJ2-5, with 10 bases identical to TRBD1. CDR3 length: 14 residues. The junction had 1 base not matched to a gene; V was cut back by 3 bases and J by 2 bases. Germline V CDR1 and CDR2: SGDLS, YYNGEE.

The chain is built from TRBV7-2 and TRBJ2-1; tentatively, D is TRBD2 (6 bases). The germline CDR1 and CDR2 sequences are SGHTA and FQGNSA. The ends were cut back, 4 bases at V and 10 bases at J, with 14 bases in the middle. The CDR3 extends over 13 amino acids. The CDR3 spells CASSWNRGEEQFF. The DNA for the CDR3 is TGTGCCAGCAGCTGGAACCGCGGGGAGGAGCAGTTCTTC.

The chain joins TRBV7-3 to TRBJ2-2; D may be TRBD1 (6 bases). This CDR3 is 18 amino acids long. The germline CDR1 and CDR2 sequences are SGHTA and FQGTGA. Trimming left V 5 bases short and J 2 bases short, with 21 bases between. CDR3 loop: CASSPHPPGHFNTGELFF. CDR3 DNA: TGTGCCAGCAGCCCGCATCCTCCGGGACACTTCAACACCGGGGAGCTGTTTTTT.

The chain's CDR3 is CASSWGQARSEGYTF. The CDR3 region has the DNA TGTGCCAGCAGCTGGGGACAGGCCCGATCCGAAGGCTACACCTTC. The chain has TRBV5-6 and TRBJ1-2; TRBD1 agrees at 8 bases. The trim removed 3 bases at V and 8 bases at J, leaving 12 bases unmatched. The V gene's germline CDR1 is SGHDT and CDR2 YYEEEE. CDR3 length: 15 residues.

V and J are TRBV30 and TRBJ1-4; the match to TRBD1 covers 9 bases. This CDR3 comprises 14 residues. Germline V gene sequence: CDR1 GTSNPN, CDR2 SVGIG (reference sequence). Trimming at V came to 1 base and at J to 8 bases, leaving 5 bases not matched to a gene. The CDR3 DNA reads as TGTGCCTGGAGTGGACAGGGGGGATTAGAAAAACTGTTTTTT. It yields the protein CAWSGQGGLEKLFF. The variable domain in full, completed from reference TRBV30 and TRBJ1-4, reads SQTIHQWPATLVQPVGSPLSLECTVEGTSNPNLYWYRQAAGRGLQLLFYSVGIGQISSEVPQNLSASRPQDRQFILSSKKLLLSDSGFYLCAWSGQGGLEKLFFGSGTQLSVL.

This chain joins TRBV6-4 and TRBJ1-2; 7 bases agree with TRBD1. V dropped 2 bases and J dropped 4; count of bases not matched to a gene: 13. The CDR3 contains 17 residues. Germline V gives CDR1 MRHNA, CDR2 SNTAGT. The CDR3 is CASSDGEHPGTAYGYTF. The CDR3 DNA follows: TGTGCCAGCAGTGACGGAGAGCACCCCGGGACAGCCTATGGCTACACCTTC.

This clone is a singleton in its sample. The genes are TRBV4-2 and TRBJ2-3; 9 nucleotides agree with TRBD1. Germline V gives CDR1 LGHNA, CDR2 YNFKEQ. The J segment lost 4 bases and the V segment lost 5 bases, leaving 13 bases of the junction unmatched. The CDR3 runs 17 residues. The CDR3, as DNA: TGTGCCAGCAGCTCACCTCCAGGGACAGGGTTCGCAGATACGCAGTATTTT. Translating it yields CASSSPPGTGFADTQYF.

CDR3 DNA: TGTGCCAGCAGCCCACGGCTAGCGGGAGACGCAAGCGGGGAGCTGTTTTTT. This translates into CASSPRLAGDASGELFF. V usage is TRBV7-8 and J usage is TRBJ2-2; 10 bases map to TRBD2. V was clipped by 5 bases and J by 7 bases; unmatched bases: 13. The CDR3 extends over 17 amino acids. The germline gives CDR1 SGHVS, CDR2 FQNEAQ.

V usage is TRBV28 and J usage is TRBJ1-2; D is uncertain. This CDR3 has 10 amino acids. The V gene lost 6 bases and the J gene lost 7 bases, with 6 bases spanning the gap. Germline V lookup: CDR1 MDHEN, CDR2 SYDVKM. This CDR3 is CASRRGGYTF. The CDR3 nucleotides are TGTGCCAGCAGGCGTGGTGGCTACACCTTC.

The chain has TRBV28 and TRBJ1-5; 9 nucleotides align to TRBD1. The CDR3 sequence is 16 residues long. Germline values: CDR1 MDHEN, CDR2 SYDVKM. V was clipped by 6 bases and J by 6 bases; unmatched bases: 12. This CDR3 reads CASRRTGTGKLQPQHF. In nucleotides, the CDR3 is TGTGCCAGCAGACGTACCGGGACAGGGAAGCTTCAGCCCCAGCATTTT.

This chain joins TRBV5-1 and TRBJ2-2; 8 nucleotides line up with TRBD1. This CDR3 has 16 amino acids. The germline V gene encodes CDR1 SGHRS and CDR2 YFSETQ. J was trimmed by 1 base and V by 4 bases; bases with no gene match: 6. The CDR3 region has the DNA TGCGCCAGCAGCCCCAGGGGGCGCGTGAACACCGGGGAGCTGTTTTTT. Translation: CASSPRGRVNTGELFF.

This clone was seen once. V gene TRBV29-1 combines with J gene TRBJ2-3, with a weak D call TRBD2 (6 bases). Germline V gene data show CDR1 as SQVTM and CDR2 as ANQGSEA. The CDR3 sequence is 12 residues long. V lost 7 bases to trimming and J lost 4 bases, with 12 bases between them. The CDR3: CSGGVNSDTQYF. CDR3 nucleotide sequence: TGCAGCGGGGGGGTTAATTCAGATACGCAGTATTTT.